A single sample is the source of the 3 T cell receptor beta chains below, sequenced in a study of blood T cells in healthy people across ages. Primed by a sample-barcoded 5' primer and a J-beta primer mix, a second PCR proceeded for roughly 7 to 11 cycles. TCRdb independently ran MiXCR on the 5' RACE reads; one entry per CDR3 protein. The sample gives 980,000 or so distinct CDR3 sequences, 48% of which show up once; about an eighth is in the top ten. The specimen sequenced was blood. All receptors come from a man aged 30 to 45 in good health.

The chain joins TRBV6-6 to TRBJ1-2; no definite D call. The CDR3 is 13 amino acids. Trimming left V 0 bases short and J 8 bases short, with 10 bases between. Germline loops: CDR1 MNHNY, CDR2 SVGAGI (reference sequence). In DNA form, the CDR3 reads TGTGCCAGCAGTTACTCAGGTTGGAACGGCTACACCTTC. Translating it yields CASSYSGWNGYTF.

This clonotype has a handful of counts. This CDR3 is CASSQIGTVQETQYF. As DNA, the CDR3 is TGTGCCAGCAGTCAAATCGGGACAGTTCAAGAGACCCAGTACTTC. J is TRBJ2-5 and V is TRBV28, with TRBD1 matching over 7 bases. V shed 5 bases and J 2 bases; nucleotides not matched to a gene: 8. Germline loops: CDR1 MDHEN, CDR2 SYDVKM. The CDR3 has 15 residues.

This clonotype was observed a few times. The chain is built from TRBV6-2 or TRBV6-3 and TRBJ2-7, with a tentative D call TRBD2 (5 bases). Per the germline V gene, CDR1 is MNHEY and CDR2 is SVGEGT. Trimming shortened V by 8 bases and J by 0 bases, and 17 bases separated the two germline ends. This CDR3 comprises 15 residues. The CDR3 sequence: CASRSAGTDSYEQYF. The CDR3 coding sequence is TGTGCCAGCCGATCGGCGGGCACCGACTCCTACGAGCAGTACTTC.